This entry lists 17 T cell receptor beta chains sequenced from one sample in a study of cytomegalovirus exposure and HLA in healthy donors. Use of 60 Vbeta and 13 Jbeta primers characterized the PCR. TCRdb keeps only in-frame clones here, not all; method: immunoSEQ multiplex PCR. Here the sample spans about 150,000 clones, about 84% being singletons. Sequenced input: PBMCs. The receptors derive from a man aged 50 to 60 in good health and CMV-seropositive.

This clone was picked up one time. The chain combines TRBV28 with TRBJ1-5; TRBD1 might be the D (5 bases). Germline loops: CDR1 MDHEN, CDR2 SYDVKM. The CDR3 is made up of 15 amino acids. V was pared by 8 bases and J by 0 bases, with 14 bases between. DNA for the CDR3: TGTGCCAGCCTGCTGGGGGGGTCTAGCAATCAGCCCCAGCATTTT. Translated, it gives CASLLGGSSNQPQHF.

This clone was seen a single time. The gene calls are TRBV29-1 and TRBJ1-5; TRBD1 aligns across 9 bases. The germline gives CDR1 SQVTM, CDR2 ANQGSEA. J lost 12 bases, V lost 3 bases, and 6 bases had no gene match. The CDR3 contains 12 residues. CDR3: CSVEGDREGQHF. Here the CDR3 DNA reads TGCAGCGTTGAGGGGGACAGGGAAGGCCAGCATTTT.

The V gene is TRBV7-3, the J gene TRBJ2-1, with D maybe TRBD1 (5 bases). The V gene's germline CDR1 is SGHTA and CDR2 FQGTGA. Trimming took 2 bases from V and 5 from J, leaving 7 bases between them. The CDR3 has 13 amino acids. The DNA of the CDR3 is TGTGCCAGCAGCTTAGTCAGGGACAATGAGCAGTTCTTC. Its protein product is CASSLVRDNEQFF.

This clone was counted only a few times. The V call is TRBV10-2, the J call TRBJ2-7; 11 bases fit TRBD1. CDR1 is WSHSY and CDR2 is SAAADI in the germline V gene. The CDR3 spans 17 residues. The V gene end was trimmed by 3 bases and the J gene end by 4 bases; junction bases not matched to a gene: 11. The CDR3 sequence is CASSDPASGTGGYEQYF. CDR3 nucleotides: TGCGCCAGCAGTGATCCGGCATCCGGGACAGGGGGGTACGAGCAGTACTTC.

This clone was picked up one time. The rearrangement uses TRBV15 and TRBJ2-7, with a possible D match to TRBD2 (5 bases). The germline CDR1 and CDR2 sequences are LNHNV and YYDKDF (reference sequence). This CDR3 has 13 amino acids. Deletions cut 3 bases from V and 2 bases from J, with 8 bases between. The CDR3 region is CATSRDLPYEQYF. CDR3 sequence (DNA): TGTGCCACCAGCAGGGACTTACCCTACGAGCAGTACTTC. Based on the CDR3 plus reference TRBV15 and TRBJ2-7, the full variable domain is DAMVIQNPRYQVTQFGKPVTLSCSQTLNHNVMYWYQQKSSQAPKLLFHYYDKDFNNEADTPDNFQSRRPNTSFCFLDIRSPGLGDTAMYLCATSRDLPYEQYFGPGTRLTVT.

The chain is built from TRBV7-3 and TRBJ2-1, with TRBD2 as a possible D gene (7 bases). This CDR3 comprises 17 residues. The germline CDR1 and CDR2 sequences are SGHTA and FQGTGA. Trimming cost V 2 bases and J 1 base, with 15 bases left between them. The CDR3 bases are TGTGCCAGCAGCTTAGGTGGGGGGGCGCGATCCTACAATGAGCAGTTCTTC. Its protein is CASSLGGGARSYNEQFF.

This clone was observed a handful of times. This sequence joins TRBV28 and TRBJ2-7; 10 positions agree with TRBD1. Germline trimming cut 4 bases from V and 1 base from J; bases unmatched to any gene: 7. The length of the CDR3 is 16 residues. Germline V CDR1 and CDR2: MDHEN, SYDVKM. CDR3 DNA sequence: TGTGCCAGCAGTTCCCCCCCGGGACAGGGGTCCTACGAGCAGTACTTC. It encodes CASSSPPGQGSYEQYF.

Of note for this clone: Distinct nucleotide sequences in the sample also encode this CDR3. This chain connects TRBV7-8 to TRBJ2-5; 8 positions match TRBD1. Germline CDR1 reads SGHVS; CDR2 reads FQNEAQ. V was pared by 5 bases and J by 4 bases, with 3 bases of the junction left unmatched. The CDR3 sequence is 13 residues long. Here the CDR3 reads CASSRGQGETQYF. CDR3 DNA: TGTGCCAGCAGCAGAGGACAGGGAGAGACCCAGTACTTC.

J is TRBJ2-5 and V is TRBV27; 8 nucleotides agree with TRBD1. Germline V gives CDR1 MNHEY, CDR2 SMNVEV (reference sequence). The CDR3 has 13 amino acids. V lost 6 bases and J lost 9; bases outside the gene matches: 9. In DNA, the CDR3 is TGTGCCAGCAGACCGACAGGGGTAGGGGCCCAGTACTTC. This sequence encodes CASRPTGVGAQYF.

DNA for the CDR3: TGTGCCAGCTTAGGACAGGGGGATAACGAGCAGTACTTC. Amino acid sequence: CASLGQGDNEQYF. This rearrangement joins TRBV18 to TRBJ2-7, with 10 positions matching TRBD1. Germline values: CDR1 KGHSH, CDR2 LQKENI. This CDR3 has 13 amino acids. V trimming: 7 bases; J trimming: 5 bases; junction bases outside the gene matches: 5.

Remarks on this clone: One end of the junction varies from germline; a read error may be responsible. Other DNA sequences from this sample encode an identical CDR3 as well. V usage is TRBV28 and J usage is TRBJ2-6, with 8 bases matching TRBD1. CDR3 length: 14 amino acids. Per the germline V gene, CDR1 is MDHEN and CDR2 is SYDVKM. The DNA of the CDR3 is TGTGCTAGCACACAGGGGGTTGGGGCCAACGTCCTGACTTTC. This sequence encodes CASTQGVGANVLTF.

This clone was picked up a small number of times. This chain uses TRBV18 with TRBJ1-2; 8 nucleotides align to TRBD1. The CDR3 contains 13 residues. CDR1 and CDR2 from the germline V gene are KGHSH and LQKENI. The junction had 5 bases not matched to a gene; V was cut back by 6 bases and J by 5 bases. DNA for the CDR3: TGTGCCAGCTCTCCGGACAGGGATTATGGCTACACCTTC. The encoded protein is CASSPDRDYGYTF. The full variable domain, rest sourced from reference TRBV18 and TRBJ1-2, is NAGVMQNPRHLVRRRGQEARLRCSPMKGHSHVYWYRQLPEEGLKFMVYLQKENIIDESGMPKERFSAEFPKEGPSILRIQQVVRGDSAAYFCASSPDRDYGYTFGSGTRLTVV.

The J gene is TRBJ1-5, the V gene TRBV6-5, with 10 bases lining up with TRBD1. Losses at the gene ends were 6 bases for V and 4 bases for J; bases not matched to a gene: 6. The CDR3 spans 15 residues. Germline-derived CDR1 and CDR2 are MNHEY and SVGAGI. The CDR3 protein is CASRRDRGLNQPQHF. The DNA for the CDR3 is TGTGCCAGCAGGAGGGACAGGGGCCTTAATCAGCCCCAGCATTTT.

This clone was found once. The DNA for the CDR3 is TGTGCCAGCAGCCAAGGTCTACTCACTGAAGCTTTCTTT. Translating it yields CASSQGLLTEAFF. The chain uses TRBV14 and TRBJ1-1; D is undetermined. Trimming pared 1 base from V and 4 bases from J, leaving 7 bases between. The germline CDR1 and CDR2 sequences are SGHDN and FVKESK. The CDR3 has 13 residues.

The CDR3 region is CASSPRQGAYTGELFF. The CDR3 region has the DNA TGTGCCAGCAGCCCCCGACAGGGGGCGTACACCGGGGAGCTGTTTTTT. This chain connects TRBV7-9 to TRBJ2-2; 10 bases fit TRBD1. The germline CDR1 and CDR2 sequences are SEHNR and FQNEAQ (reference sequence). The ends lost 5 bases at V and 3 bases at J; junction bases unmatched: 6. This CDR3 region has 16 residues.

CDR3 DNA sequence: TGTGCCAGCAGCTTGGGCAGGGAGGATGAGCAGTTCTTC. This gives the protein CASSLGREDEQFF. The chain carries TRBV7-2 and TRBJ2-1; tentatively, D is TRBD2 (6 bases). This CDR3 has 13 residues. Trimming cost V 3 bases and J 8 bases, with 11 bases left between them. From germline, CDR1 is SGHTA and CDR2 FQGNSA. Full variable domain (missing parts from reference TRBV7-2 and TRBJ2-1): GAGVSQSPSNKVTEKGKDVELRCDPISGHTALYWYRQSLGQGLEFLIYFQGNSAPDKSGLPSDRFSAERTGGSVSTLTIQRTQQEDSAVYLCASSLGREDEQFFGPGTRLTVL.

The chain links TRBV6-5 to TRBJ2-7, with 7 bases that match TRBD1. This CDR3 is built from 14 residues. Trimming took 1 base from V and 1 from J; bases not matched to a gene: 1. Looked up from germline, CDR1 is MNHEY and CDR2 is SVGAGI. DNA for the CDR3: TGTGCCAGCAGTTACTTACAGGGGTCCTACGAGCAGTACTTC. Translating gives CASSYLQGSYEQYF.